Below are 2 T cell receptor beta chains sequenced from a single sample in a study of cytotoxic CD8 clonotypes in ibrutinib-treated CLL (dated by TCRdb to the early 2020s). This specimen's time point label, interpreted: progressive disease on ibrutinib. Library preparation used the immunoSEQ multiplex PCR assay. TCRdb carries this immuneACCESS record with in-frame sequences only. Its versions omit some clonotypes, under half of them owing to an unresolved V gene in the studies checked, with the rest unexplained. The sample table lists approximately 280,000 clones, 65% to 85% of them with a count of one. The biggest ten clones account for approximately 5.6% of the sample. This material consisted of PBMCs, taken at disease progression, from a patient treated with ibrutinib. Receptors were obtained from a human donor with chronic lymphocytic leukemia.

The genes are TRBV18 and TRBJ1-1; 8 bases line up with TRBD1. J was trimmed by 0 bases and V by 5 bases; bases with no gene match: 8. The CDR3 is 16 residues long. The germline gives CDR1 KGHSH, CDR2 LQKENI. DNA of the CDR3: TGTGCCAGCTCATCCTCGGACAGGGTTATGAACACTGAAGCTTTCTTT. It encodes CASSSSDRVMNTEAFF.

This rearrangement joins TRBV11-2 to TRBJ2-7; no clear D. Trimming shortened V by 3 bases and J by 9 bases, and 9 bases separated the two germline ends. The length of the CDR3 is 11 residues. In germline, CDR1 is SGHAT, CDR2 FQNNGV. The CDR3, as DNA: TGTGCCAGCAGCTTGGGCCTTAGGCAGTACTTC. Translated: CASSLGLRQYF.